Following are 9 T cell receptor beta chains from one sample sequenced in a study of T cells after yellow fever vaccination. TCRdb ran MiXCR on the 5' RACE reads and lists one entry per CDR3 protein. Among about 260,000 distinct CDR3 sequences listed, 3.6% were seen once. Sequencing used PBMCs, obtained 15 days after the yellow fever booster vaccination. These receptors were taken from a young man who received the YFV17D yellow fever vaccine.

At least ten counts were recorded for this clonotype. The chain couples TRBV11-2 to TRBJ2-1; D is perhaps TRBD2 (6 bases). The V end was cut by 2 bases, the J end by 3 bases, with 14 bases between. CDR1 is SGHAT and CDR2 is FQNNGV in the germline V gene. CDR3 length: 16 amino acids. CDR3 sequence (DNA): TGTGCCAGCAGCTTAAGACCGGGACTTCGCTACAATGAGCAGTTCTTC. It translates to CASSLRPGLRYNEQFF.

This clonotype was counted ten times or more. V gene TRBV4-1 combines with J gene TRBJ2-3, with D possibly TRBD2 on 5 matching bases. Deletions cut 5 bases from V and 2 bases from J, with 23 bases between. There are 18 residues in the CDR3. From germline, CDR1 is MGHRA and CDR2 YSYEKL. In DNA, the CDR3 is TGCGCCAGCAGCTTCACAAGAGGGCGCCTAGCAAACACAGATACGCAGTATTTT. Its translation: CASSFTRGRLANTDTQYF.

This clonotype has at least ten counts. The chain uses TRBV6-1 and TRBJ1-1; D remains ambiguous. Trimming took off 4 bases at V and 1 base at J, with 7 bases between the two ends. Germline CDR1 reads MNHNS; CDR2 reads SASEGT. This CDR3 region has 13 residues. The CDR3 spells CASSGAGNTEAFF. The CDR3 region has the DNA TGTGCCAGCAGTGGAGCAGGGAACACTGAAGCTTTCTTT.

This clonotype showed up many times. The chain uses TRBV6-5 and TRBJ2-7; D uncertain. Looked up from germline, CDR1 is MNHEY and CDR2 is SVGAGI. This CDR3 has 13 amino acids. Trimming removed 0 bases from V and 6 bases from J, with 9 bases in between. The CDR3 DNA reads TGTGCCAGCAGTTACTCCACCAGCGCCGAGCAGTACTTC. It is translated as CASSYSTSAEQYF.

This clonotype was observed at least ten times. The chain combines TRBV7-2 with TRBJ2-2; TRBD1 agrees at 7 bases. Germline values: CDR1 SGHTA, CDR2 FQGNSA. This CDR3 is 14 amino acids long. Losses at the gene ends were 4 bases for V and 11 bases for J; bases not matched to a gene: 10. The CDR3 protein is CASSSQDRLAELFF. The DNA for the CDR3 is TGTGCCAGCAGCTCCCAGGACAGGCTCGCCGAGCTGTTTTTT.

This clonotype was counted many times. This chain links TRBV3-1 with TRBJ1-3; D unresolved. Germline CDR1 and CDR2: LGHDT and YNNKEL (reference sequence). The CDR3 sequence is 13 residues long. V lost 5 bases to trimming and J lost 5 bases, with 10 bases between them. The CDR3 sequence is CASSIEERNTIYF. In DNA form, the CDR3 reads TGTGCCAGCAGCATTGAAGAGCGAAACACCATATATTTT.

This clonotype was recorded at least ten times. V gene TRBV18 combines with J gene TRBJ2-7; 7 bases line up with TRBD1. Germline assignment: CDR1 KGHSH and CDR2 LQKENI. The CDR3 length is 14 residues. Germline trimming cut 6 bases from V and 0 bases from J; bases unmatched to any gene: 5. DNA of the CDR3: TGTGCCAGCTCTGGGCGACAGGGCTCCTACGAGCAGTACGTC. Protein: CASSGRQGSYEQYV.

This clonotype was detected a few times. The DNA for the CDR3 is TGTGCCAGCAGCGTCGACAGGGGGAACACTGAAGCTTTCTTT. Translation: CASSVDRGNTEAFF. This rearrangement joins TRBV7-8 to TRBJ1-1, with TRBD1 matching over 8 bases. Germline CDR1 SGHVS, CDR2 FQNEAQ. The CDR3 covers 14 residues. V lost 5 bases, J lost 1 base, and 3 bases stayed unmatched.

The table lists this clonotype with many counts. The chain couples TRBV7-9 to TRBJ2-7, with a possible D match to TRBD2 (6 bases). Germline V CDR1 and CDR2: SEHNR, FQNEAQ (reference sequence). CDR3 length equals 14 residues. Trimming pared 5 bases from V and 3 bases from J, leaving 14 bases between. CDR3 bases: TGTGCCAGCAGCGGGGGGTTACCACACTACGAGCAGTACTTC. Encoded protein: CASSGGLPHYEQYF.